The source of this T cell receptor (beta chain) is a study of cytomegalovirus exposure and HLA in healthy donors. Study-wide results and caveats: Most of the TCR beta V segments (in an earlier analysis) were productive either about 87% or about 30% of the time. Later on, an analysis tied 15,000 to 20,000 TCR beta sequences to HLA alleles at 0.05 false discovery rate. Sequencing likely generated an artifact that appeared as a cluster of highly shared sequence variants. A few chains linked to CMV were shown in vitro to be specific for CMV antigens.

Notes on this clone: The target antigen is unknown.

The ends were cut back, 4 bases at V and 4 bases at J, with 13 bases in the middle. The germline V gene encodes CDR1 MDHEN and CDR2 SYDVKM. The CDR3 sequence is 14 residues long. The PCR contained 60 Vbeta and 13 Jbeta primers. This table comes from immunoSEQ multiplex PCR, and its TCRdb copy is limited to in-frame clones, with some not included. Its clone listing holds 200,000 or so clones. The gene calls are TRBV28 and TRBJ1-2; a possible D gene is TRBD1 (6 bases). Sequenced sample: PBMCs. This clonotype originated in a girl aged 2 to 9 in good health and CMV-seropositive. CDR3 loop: CASSSPRGSYGYTF. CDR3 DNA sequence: TGTGCCAGCAGTTCCCCAAGGGGGTCCTATGGCTACACCTTC.